The clone carrying this T cell receptor beta chain has more than one count but fewer than ten. Its antigen is undetermined. These data originate in a study of CD8+CD57+ T cells in acquired aplastic anemia. Study-wide background: The mean DNA yield obtained from sorted CD4+ and CD8+ cells came to 3.2 ug.

The template for TCR beta VDJ and CDR3 sequence profiling was genomic DNA. From the reads, TCRdb called clonotypes with MiXCR, one entry per CDR3 protein. The profile covers more than 150,000 distinct CDR3 sequences, with about 64% appearing a single time and around 45% taken by the ten largest. Points from the study as a whole: Sharing between patients and controls was observed for roughly 30 CD8+ CDR3 sequences.

Germline V gene data show CDR1 as MDHEN and CDR2 as SYDVKM. V lost 6 bases and J lost 1, with 19 bases in between. CDR3 length: 16 residues. The receptor was derived from a human donor with severe aplastic anemia or a healthy control (not recorded which). V gene TRBV28 combines with J gene TRBJ2-7; D unresolved. Sequencing used sorted CD4+, CD8+, or CD8+CD57+ T cells (not recorded which) from PBMCs. For the CDR3, the DNA is TGTGCCAGCAGCCCATCCGACACTTCCCTTTCCTACGAGCAGTACTTC. Translation gives CASSPSDTSLSYEQYF.